This T cell receptor beta chain was found in a study of response to subunit inactivated influenza vaccine. Findings and caveats of the study: Only a handful of new T cells, the authors suggested, are recruited with each seasonal influenza vaccination.

Worth noting for this clonotype: Its target is not known.

TCRdb reprocessed the RT-PCR reads with MiXCR, giving one entry per CDR3 protein. The table lists approximately 490,000 distinct CDR3 sequences, roughly 7.9% of them singletons. This clonotype was sampled from a man between 50 and 69 years old who received an inactivated influenza vaccine. Sequencing was performed on PBMCs from blood, taken around 25 months after vaccination.

The CDR3 DNA sequence: TGTGCCATTCCTTCCAAGTCCAAGGGGTCTGGGGCCAACGTCCTGACTTTC. Translation: CAIPSKSKGSGANVLTF. This rearrangement joins TRBV12-3 or TRBV12-4 to TRBJ2-6, with D possibly TRBD1 on 5 matching bases. The CDR3 runs 17 residues. Deletions cut 10 bases from V and 1 base from J, with 20 bases between.